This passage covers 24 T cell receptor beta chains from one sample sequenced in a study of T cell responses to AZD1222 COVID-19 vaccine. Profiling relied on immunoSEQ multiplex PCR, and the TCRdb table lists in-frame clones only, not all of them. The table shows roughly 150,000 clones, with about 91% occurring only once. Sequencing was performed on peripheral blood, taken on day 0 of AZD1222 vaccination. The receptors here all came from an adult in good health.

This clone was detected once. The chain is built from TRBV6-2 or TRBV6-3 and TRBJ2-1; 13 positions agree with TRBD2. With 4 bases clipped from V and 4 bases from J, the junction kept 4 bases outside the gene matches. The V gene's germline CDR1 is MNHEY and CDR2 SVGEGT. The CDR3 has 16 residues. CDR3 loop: CASSSGTSGAYNEQFF. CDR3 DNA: TGTGCCAGCAGTTCCGGGACTAGCGGGGCTTACAATGAGCAGTTCTTC.

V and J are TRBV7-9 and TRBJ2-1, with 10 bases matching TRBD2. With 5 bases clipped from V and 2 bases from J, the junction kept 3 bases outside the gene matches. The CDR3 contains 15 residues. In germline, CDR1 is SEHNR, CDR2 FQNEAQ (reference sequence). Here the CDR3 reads CASSPSGGPYNEQFF. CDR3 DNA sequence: TGTGCCAGCAGCCCTAGCGGGGGTCCCTACAATGAGCAGTTCTTC.

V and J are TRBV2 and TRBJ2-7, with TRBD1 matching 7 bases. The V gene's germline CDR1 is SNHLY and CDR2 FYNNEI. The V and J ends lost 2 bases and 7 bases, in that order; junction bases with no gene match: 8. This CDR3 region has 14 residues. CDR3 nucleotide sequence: TGTGCCAGCAGTGAATTCGGGACAGCTCTAGAGCAGTACTTC. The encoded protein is CASSEFGTALEQYF.

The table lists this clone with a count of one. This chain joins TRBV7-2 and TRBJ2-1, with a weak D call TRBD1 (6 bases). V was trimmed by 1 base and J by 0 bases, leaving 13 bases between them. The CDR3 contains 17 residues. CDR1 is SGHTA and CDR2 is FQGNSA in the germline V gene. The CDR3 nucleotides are TGTGCCAGCAGCTTAGTTGGGGGCGTTAGCTCCTACAATGAGCAGTTCTTC. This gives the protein CASSLVGGVSSYNEQFF.

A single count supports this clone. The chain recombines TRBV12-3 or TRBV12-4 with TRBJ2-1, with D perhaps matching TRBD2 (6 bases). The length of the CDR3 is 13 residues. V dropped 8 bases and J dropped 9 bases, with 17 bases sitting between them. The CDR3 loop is CASRRENLGEQFF. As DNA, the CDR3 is TGTGCCAGCCGTCGGGAGAATCTAGGTGAGCAGTTCTTC.

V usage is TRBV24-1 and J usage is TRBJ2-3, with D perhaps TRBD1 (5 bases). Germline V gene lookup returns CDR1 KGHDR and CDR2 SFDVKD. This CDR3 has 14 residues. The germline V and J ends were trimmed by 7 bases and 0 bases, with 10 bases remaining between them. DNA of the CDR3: TGTGCCACCAGCAGGGATCCTAGCACAGATACGCAGTATTTT. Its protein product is CATSRDPSTDTQYF.

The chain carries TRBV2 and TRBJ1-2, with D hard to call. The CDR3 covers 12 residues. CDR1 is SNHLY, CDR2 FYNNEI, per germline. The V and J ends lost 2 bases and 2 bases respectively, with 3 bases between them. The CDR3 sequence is CASSERNYGYTF. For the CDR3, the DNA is TGTGCCAGCAGTGAAAGAAACTATGGCTACACCTTC.

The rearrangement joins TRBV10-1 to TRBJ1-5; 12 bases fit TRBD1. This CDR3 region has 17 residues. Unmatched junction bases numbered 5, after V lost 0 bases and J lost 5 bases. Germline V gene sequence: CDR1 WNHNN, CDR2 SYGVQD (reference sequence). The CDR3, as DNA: TGCGCCAGCAGTGAGTCGAGGTGGGACAGGGGGCATCAGCCCCAGCATTTT. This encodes CASSESRWDRGHQPQHF.

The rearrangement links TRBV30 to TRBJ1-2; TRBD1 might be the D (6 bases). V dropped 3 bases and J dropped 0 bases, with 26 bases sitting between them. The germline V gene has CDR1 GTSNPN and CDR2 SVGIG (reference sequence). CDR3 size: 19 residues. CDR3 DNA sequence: TGTGCCTGGAGACCAGGGGCCCGGGTCTCAGGGGACACTAACTATGGCTACACCTTC. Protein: CAWRPGARVSGDTNYGYTF. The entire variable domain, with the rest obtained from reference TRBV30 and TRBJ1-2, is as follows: SQTIHQWPATLVQPVGSPLSLECTVEGTSNPNLYWYRQAAGRGLQLLFYSVGIGQISSEVPQNLSASRPQDRQFILSSKKLLLSDSGFYLCAWRPGARVSGDTNYGYTFGSGTRLTVV.

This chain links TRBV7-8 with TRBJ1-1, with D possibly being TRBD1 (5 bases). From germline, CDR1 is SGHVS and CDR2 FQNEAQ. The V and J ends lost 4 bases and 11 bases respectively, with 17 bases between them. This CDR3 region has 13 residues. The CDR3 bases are TGTGCCAGCAGCTCTCCCCCGGGGGGACGGGCTTTCTTT. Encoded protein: CASSSPPGGRAFF.

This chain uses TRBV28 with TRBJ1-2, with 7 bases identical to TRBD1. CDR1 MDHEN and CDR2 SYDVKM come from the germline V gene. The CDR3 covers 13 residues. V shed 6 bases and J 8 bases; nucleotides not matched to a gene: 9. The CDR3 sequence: CASRYGTVSGYTF. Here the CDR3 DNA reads TGTGCCAGCAGGTACGGGACAGTGTCAGGCTACACCTTC.

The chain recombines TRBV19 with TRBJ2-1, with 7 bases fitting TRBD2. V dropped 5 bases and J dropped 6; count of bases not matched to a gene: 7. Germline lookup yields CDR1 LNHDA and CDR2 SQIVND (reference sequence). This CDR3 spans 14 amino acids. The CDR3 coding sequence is TGTGCCAGTAGTTGGGGCCGGGAGGCCAATGAGCAGTTCTTC. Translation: CASSWGREANEQFF.

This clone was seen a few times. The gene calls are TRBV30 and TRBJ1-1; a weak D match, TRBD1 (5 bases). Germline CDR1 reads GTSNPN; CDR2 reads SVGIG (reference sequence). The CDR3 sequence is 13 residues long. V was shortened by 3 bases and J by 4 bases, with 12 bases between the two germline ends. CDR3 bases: TGTGCCTGGAGCCGGGGGGTGTCCACTGAAGCTTTCTTT. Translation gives CAWSRGVSTEAFF.

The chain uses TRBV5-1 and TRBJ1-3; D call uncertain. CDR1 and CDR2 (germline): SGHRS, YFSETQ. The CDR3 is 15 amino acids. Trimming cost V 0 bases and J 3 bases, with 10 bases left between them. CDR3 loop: CASSLGAGLGNTIYF. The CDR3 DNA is TGCGCCAGCAGCTTGGGTGCAGGCCTTGGAAACACCATATATTTT.

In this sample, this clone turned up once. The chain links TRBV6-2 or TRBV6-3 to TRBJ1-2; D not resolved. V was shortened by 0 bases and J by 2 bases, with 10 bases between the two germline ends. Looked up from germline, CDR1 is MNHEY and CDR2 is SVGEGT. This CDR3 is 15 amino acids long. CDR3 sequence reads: CASSYSMSGNYGYTF. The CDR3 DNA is TGTGCCAGCAGTTACTCGATGTCCGGCAACTATGGCTACACCTTC.

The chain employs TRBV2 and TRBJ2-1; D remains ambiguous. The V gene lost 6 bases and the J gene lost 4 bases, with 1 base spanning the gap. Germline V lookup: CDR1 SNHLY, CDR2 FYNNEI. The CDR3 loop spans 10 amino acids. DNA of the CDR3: TGTGCCAGCAGGTACAATGAGCAGTTCTTC. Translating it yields CASRYNEQFF.

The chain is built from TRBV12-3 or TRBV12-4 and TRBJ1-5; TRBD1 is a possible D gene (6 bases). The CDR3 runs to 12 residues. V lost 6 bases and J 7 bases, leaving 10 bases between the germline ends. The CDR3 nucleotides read TGTGCCAGCAGCCCGAGGGGGCAGCCCCAGCATTTT. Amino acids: CASSPRGQPQHF.

The CDR3 sequence: CASSETQPSGRDNEQFF. The CDR3 DNA is TGCGCCAGCAGTGAGACCCAACCTAGCGGGAGGGATAATGAGCAGTTCTTC. The chain carries TRBV10-2 and TRBJ2-1; 12 bases match TRBD2. Per germline, CDR1 WSHSY and CDR2 SAAADI. With 2 bases clipped from V and 7 bases from J, the junction kept 9 bases outside the gene matches. The CDR3 sequence is 17 residues long.

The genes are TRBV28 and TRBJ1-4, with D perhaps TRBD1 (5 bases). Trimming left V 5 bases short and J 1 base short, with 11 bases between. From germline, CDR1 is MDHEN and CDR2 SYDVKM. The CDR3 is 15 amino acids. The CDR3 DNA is TGTGCCAGCAGTCCCTTGACAGTAACTAATGAAAAACTGTTTTTT. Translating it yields CASSPLTVTNEKLFF.

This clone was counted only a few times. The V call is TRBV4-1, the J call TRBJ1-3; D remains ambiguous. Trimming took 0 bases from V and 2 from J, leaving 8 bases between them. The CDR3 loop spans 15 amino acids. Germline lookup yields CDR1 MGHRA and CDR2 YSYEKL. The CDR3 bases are TGCGCCAGCAGCCAAGACCGAGGGACTGGAAACACCATATATTTT. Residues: CASSQDRGTGNTIYF.

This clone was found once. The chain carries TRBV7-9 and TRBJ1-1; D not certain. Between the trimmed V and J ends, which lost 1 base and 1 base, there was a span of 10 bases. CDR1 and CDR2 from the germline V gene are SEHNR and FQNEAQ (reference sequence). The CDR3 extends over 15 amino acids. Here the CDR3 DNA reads TGTGCCAGCAGCTTAGGTCTTGCAGAGAACACTGAAGCTTTCTTT. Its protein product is CASSLGLAENTEAFF.

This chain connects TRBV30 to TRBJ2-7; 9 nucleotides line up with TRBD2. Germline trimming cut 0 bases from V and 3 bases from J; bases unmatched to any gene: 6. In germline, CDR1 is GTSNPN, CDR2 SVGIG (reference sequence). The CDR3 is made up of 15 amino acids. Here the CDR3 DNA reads TGTGCCTGGAGTGTGCGGGAGGGGCCACACTACGAGCAGTACTTC. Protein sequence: CAWSVREGPHYEQYF.

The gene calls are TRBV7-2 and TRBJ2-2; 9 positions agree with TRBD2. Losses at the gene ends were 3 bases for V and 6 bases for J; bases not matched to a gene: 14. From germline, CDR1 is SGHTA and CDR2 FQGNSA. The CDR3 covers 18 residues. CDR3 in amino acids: CASSLLAGIELYAGELFF. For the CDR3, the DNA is TGTGCCAGCAGCTTGCTAGCGGGAATCGAGCTATATGCCGGGGAGCTGTTTTTT.

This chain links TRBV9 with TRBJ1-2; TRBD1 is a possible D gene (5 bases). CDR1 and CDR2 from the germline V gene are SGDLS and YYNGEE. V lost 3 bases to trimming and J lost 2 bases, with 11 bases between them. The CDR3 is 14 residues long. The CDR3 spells CASSGHRGNYGYTF. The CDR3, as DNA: TGTGCCAGCAGCGGTCACCGGGGGAACTATGGCTACACCTTC. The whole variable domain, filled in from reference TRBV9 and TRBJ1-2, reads DSGVTQTPKHLITATGQRVTLRCSPRSGDLSVYWYQQSLDQGLQFLIQYYNGEERAKGNILERFSAQQFPDLHSELNLSSLELGDSALYFCASSGHRGNYGYTFGSGTRLTVV.